The 14 T cell receptor beta chains reported below all come from one sample, sequenced in a study of long-term antiretroviral therapy in people with HIV. Survey-level immunoSEQ v3.0 assays were run. This table comes from immunoSEQ multiplex PCR, and its TCRdb copy is limited to in-frame clones, with some not included. Among roughly 33,000 clones listed, around 80% were seen once. Sample: unsorted PBMCs, taken 3.1 years after starting antiretroviral therapy. These receptor sequences come from a woman between 50 and 59 years old with HIV.

CDR3 sequence (DNA): TGTGCCTGGAGTCCGACAGGGCATGAAGCTTTCTTT. Encoded protein: CAWSPTGHEAFF. The chain combines TRBV30 with TRBJ1-1, with 7 positions matching TRBD1. V trimming: 2 bases; J trimming: 7 bases; junction bases outside the gene matches: 4. This CDR3 region has 12 residues. The germline gives CDR1 GTSNPN, CDR2 SVGIG (reference sequence).

CDR3 in DNA: TGTGCCAGCAGCTTGTTAGCGGGGGGTTACGAGCAGTACTTC. Amino acids: CASSLLAGGYEQYF. The V and J genes are TRBV5-5 and TRBJ2-7, with 10 bases matching TRBD2. J lost 4 bases, V lost 1 base, and 2 bases had no gene match. This CDR3 has 14 amino acids. Germline V gene sequence: CDR1 SGHKS, CDR2 YYEKEE (reference sequence). Combining the CDR3 with reference TRBV5-5 and TRBJ2-7 gives the whole variable domain DAGVTQSPTHLIKTRGQQVTLRCSPISGHKSVSWYQQVLGQGPQFIFQYYEKEERGRGNFPDRFSARQFPNYSSELNVNALLLGDSALYLCASSLLAGGYEQYFGPGTRLTVT.

The rearrangement joins TRBV5-6 to TRBJ1-5, with 7 positions matching TRBD1. The V gene end was trimmed by 4 bases and the J gene end by 3 bases; junction bases not matched to a gene: 7. The germline gives CDR1 SGHDT, CDR2 YYEEEE. The CDR3 has 15 amino acids. DNA for the CDR3: TGTGCCAGCAGCCGACGGACAGGAAACAATCAGCCCCAGCATTTT. It encodes CASSRRTGNNQPQHF.

V usage is TRBV2 and J usage is TRBJ2-6; D is perhaps TRBD1 or TRBD2 (6 bases each). The CDR3 has 16 residues. V dropped 1 base and J dropped 2 bases, with 9 bases sitting between them. Germline CDR1 reads SNHLY; CDR2 reads FYNNEI. CDR3 sequence: CASSEVGGAGANVLTF. The CDR3 coding sequence is TGTGCCAGCAGTGAAGTCGGGGGCGCTGGGGCCAACGTCCTGACTTTC.

The chain combines TRBV5-1 with TRBJ2-7; TRBD1 agrees at 8 bases. This CDR3 region has 15 residues. Looked up from germline, CDR1 is SGHRS and CDR2 is YFSETQ. V gave up 4 bases and J gave up 6 bases; unmatched junction bases: 12. CDR3 amino acids: CASSARQGSFIEQYF. The CDR3 nucleotides are TGCGCCAGCAGCGCCCGACAGGGGTCCTTTATCGAGCAGTACTTC.

J is TRBJ2-5 and V is TRBV9, with 10 bases aligning to TRBD1. Losses at the gene ends were 7 bases for V and 1 base for J; bases not matched to a gene: 13. The CDR3 runs to 17 residues. Germline lookup yields CDR1 SGDLS and CDR2 YYNGEE. CDR3 region: CASGAPSGQGFQETQYF. CDR3 in DNA: TGTGCCAGCGGGGCCCCTTCGGGACAGGGGTTCCAAGAGACCCAGTACTTC. Based on the CDR3 plus reference TRBV9 and TRBJ2-5, the full variable domain is DSGVTQTPKHLITATGQRVTLRCSPRSGDLSVYWYQQSLDQGLQFLIQYYNGEERAKGNILERFSAQQFPDLHSELNLSSLELGDSALYFCASGAPSGQGFQETQYFGPGTRLLVL.

The V gene is TRBV11-1, the J gene TRBJ2-1; 9 positions agree with TRBD1. The germline gives CDR1 SGHAT, CDR2 FQDESV (reference sequence). The CDR3 is 15 amino acids. The junction had 6 bases not matched to a gene; V was cut back by 3 bases and J by 6 bases. The CDR3 DNA reads TGTGCCAGCAGCTTCACAGGGGGCCCCCTCAATGAGCAGTTCTTC. This encodes CASSFTGGPLNEQFF. Full variable domain (outside the CDR3, taken from reference TRBV11-1 and TRBJ2-1): EAEVAQSPRYKITEKSQAVAFWCDPISGHATLYWYRQILGQGPELLVQFQDESVVDDSQLPKDRFSAERLKGVDSTLKIQPAELGDSAMYLCASSFTGGPLNEQFFGPGTRLTVL.

Written as DNA, the CDR3 is TGTGCCAGCAGCTTAGTACGCCCAGGGAGGGCTAATGAAAAACTGTTTTTT. Residues: CASSLVRPGRANEKLFF. The chain couples TRBV7-9 to TRBJ1-4; a weak D match, TRBD1 (5 bases). The germline V and J ends were trimmed by 1 base and 3 bases, with 15 bases remaining between them. The CDR3 runs 17 residues. Germline values: CDR1 SEHNR, CDR2 FQNEAQ (reference sequence).

The chain couples TRBV6-6 to TRBJ2-7, with 9 bases that match TRBD1. After removal of 3 bases from V and 1 base from J, the junction contained 4 bases not matched to a gene. Germline CDR1 is MNHNY and CDR2 is SVGAGI (reference sequence). CDR3 length: 15 residues. In nucleotides, the CDR3 is TGTGCCAGCAGTTATCGGGACAGGGCATCCTACGAGCAGTACTTC. It codes for CASSYRDRASYEQYF.

The V call is TRBV7-9, the J call TRBJ1-2; D gene ambiguous. V lost 5 bases and J 7 bases, leaving 14 bases between the germline ends. CDR1 SEHNR and CDR2 FQNEAQ come from the germline V gene (reference sequence). The length of the CDR3 is 13 residues. Here the CDR3 DNA reads TGTGCCAGCAGCATGAGGGAGGGTATTGGCTACACCTTC. Residues: CASSMREGIGYTF.

The chain combines TRBV30 with TRBJ2-5, with TRBD1 identical over 9 bases. This CDR3 comprises 15 residues. Germline V gene sequence: CDR1 GTSNPN, CDR2 SVGIG (reference sequence). V lost 2 bases, J lost 5 bases, and 9 bases stayed unmatched. The CDR3 DNA follows: TGTGCCTGGAGTACCCGACAGGGGGGAGGGGAGACCCAGTACTTC. Its translation: CAWSTRQGGGETQYF.

The chain uses TRBV9 and TRBJ1-1; no firm D call. Trimming removed 0 bases from V and 2 bases from J, with 5 bases in between. Germline loops: CDR1 SGDLS, CDR2 YYNGEE. The CDR3 spans 13 residues. The CDR3 DNA reads TGTGCCAGCAGCGTAGTAAGTAACACTGAAGCTTTCTTT. As protein: CASSVVSNTEAFF.

The genes are TRBV5-1 and TRBJ2-6; D is ambiguous. The V gene lost 0 bases and the J gene lost 0 bases, with 7 bases spanning the gap. Germline CDR1 reads SGHRS; CDR2 reads YFSETQ. The CDR3 is 16 amino acids. The CDR3 nucleotides are TGCGCCAGCAGCTTGGCCAACAGCTCTGGGGCCAACGTCCTGACTTTC. Residues: CASSLANSSGANVLTF. The complete variable domain, with remaining parts taken from reference TRBV5-1 and TRBJ2-6, reads KAGVTQTPRYLIKTRGQQVTLSCSPISGHRSVSWYQQTPGQGLQFLFEYFSETQRNKGNFPGRFSGRQFSNSRSEMNVSTLELGDSALYLCASSLANSSGANVLTFGAGSRLTVL.

The J gene is TRBJ2-7, the V gene TRBV2; 9 positions agree with TRBD1. In germline, CDR1 is SNHLY, CDR2 FYNNEI. The trim removed 6 bases at V and 5 bases at J, leaving 8 bases unmatched. CDR3 length: 14 residues. The CDR3 is CASSPRDRVHEQYV. For the CDR3, the DNA is TGTGCCAGCAGCCCCCGGGACAGGGTCCACGAGCAGTACGTC.